This TCR beta chain appears in the sequencing data of a study of blood T cell repertoires in COVID-19. The data were produced by immunoSEQ multiplex PCR, yet TCRdb's version contains in-frame clones alone and is incomplete. Of 270,000 or so clones listed, about 90% were seen once; the top ten hold around 10%. Germline V CDR1 and CDR2: SSHAT, FNYEAQ (reference sequence). The CDR3 has 16 amino acids. Unmatched junction bases numbered 9, after V lost 5 bases and J lost 2 bases. Material for sequencing was peripheral blood. The chain recombines TRBV7-7 with TRBJ2-3; the match to TRBD2 covers 8 bases. The origin of this receptor is a woman aged 30 to 39 with COVID-19, enrolled during active disease. The CDR3 region is CASSPAGTRVTDTQYF. In nucleotides, the CDR3 is TGTGCCAGCAGCCCGGCGGGGACTAGAGTCACAGATACGCAGTATTTT.